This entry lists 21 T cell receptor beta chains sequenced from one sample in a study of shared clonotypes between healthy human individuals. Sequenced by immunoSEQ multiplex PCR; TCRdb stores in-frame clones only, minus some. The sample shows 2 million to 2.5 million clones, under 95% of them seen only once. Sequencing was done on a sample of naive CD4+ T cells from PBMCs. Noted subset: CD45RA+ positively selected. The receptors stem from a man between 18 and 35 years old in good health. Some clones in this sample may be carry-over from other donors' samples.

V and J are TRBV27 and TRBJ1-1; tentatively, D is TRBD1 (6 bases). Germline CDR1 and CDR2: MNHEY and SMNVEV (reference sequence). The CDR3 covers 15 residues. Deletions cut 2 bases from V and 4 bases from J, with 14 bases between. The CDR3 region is CASSLDWGPGTEAFF. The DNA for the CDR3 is TGTGCCAGCAGTTTAGACTGGGGGCCTGGCACTGAAGCTTTCTTT.

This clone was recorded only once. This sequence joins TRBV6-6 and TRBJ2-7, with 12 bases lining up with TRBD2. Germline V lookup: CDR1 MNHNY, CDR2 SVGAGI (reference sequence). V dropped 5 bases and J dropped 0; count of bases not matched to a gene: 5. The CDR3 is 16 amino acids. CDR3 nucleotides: TGTGCCAGCAGTCCCGGACTAGCGGGAACCTCCTACGAGCAGTACTTC. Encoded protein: CASSPGLAGTSYEQYF.

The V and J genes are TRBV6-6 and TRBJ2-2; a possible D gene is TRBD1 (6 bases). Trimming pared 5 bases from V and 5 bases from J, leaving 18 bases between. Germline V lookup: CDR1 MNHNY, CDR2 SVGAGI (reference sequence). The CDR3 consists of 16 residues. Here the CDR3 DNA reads TGTGCCAGCAGTCCCTCTGGGGGCGATTTGACCGGGGAGCTGTTTTTT. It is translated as CASSPSGGDLTGELFF.

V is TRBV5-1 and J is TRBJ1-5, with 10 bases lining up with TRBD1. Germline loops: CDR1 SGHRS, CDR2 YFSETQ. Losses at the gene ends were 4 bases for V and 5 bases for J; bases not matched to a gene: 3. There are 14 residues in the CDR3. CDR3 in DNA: TGCGCCAGCAGCGTGACAGGGGGCGATCAGCCCCAGCATTTT. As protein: CASSVTGGDQPQHF.

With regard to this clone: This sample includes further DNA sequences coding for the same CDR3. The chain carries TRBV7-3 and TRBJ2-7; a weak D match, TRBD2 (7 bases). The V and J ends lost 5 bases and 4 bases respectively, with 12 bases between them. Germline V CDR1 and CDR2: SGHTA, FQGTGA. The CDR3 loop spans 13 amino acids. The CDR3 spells CASSPQGGYEQYF. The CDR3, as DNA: TGTGCCAGCAGCCCACAGGGAGGGTACGAGCAGTACTTC.

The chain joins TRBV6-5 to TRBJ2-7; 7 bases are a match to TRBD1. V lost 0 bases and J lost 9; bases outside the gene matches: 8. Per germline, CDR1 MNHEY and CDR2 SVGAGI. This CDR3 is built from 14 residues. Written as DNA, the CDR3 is TGTGCCAGCAGTTACTCGATCGCGGACAGGACGCAGTACTTC. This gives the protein CASSYSIADRTQYF.

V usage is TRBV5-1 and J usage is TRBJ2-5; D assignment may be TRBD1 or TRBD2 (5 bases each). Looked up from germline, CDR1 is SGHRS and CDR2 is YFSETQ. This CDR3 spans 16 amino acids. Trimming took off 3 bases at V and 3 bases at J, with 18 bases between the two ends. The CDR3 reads CASSSGLSGPEETQYF. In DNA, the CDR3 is TGCGCCAGCAGCTCGGGGCTGAGTGGCCCCGAAGAGACCCAGTACTTC.

CDR3 bases: TGTGCCTGGATTAGGTACGGCTCAAGAGAGACCCAGTACTTC. This gives the protein CAWIRYGSRETQYF. This chain uses TRBV30 with TRBJ2-5, with D unclear. The CDR3 runs 14 residues. Trimming removed 4 bases at V and 4 bases at J, with 16 bases between. In germline, CDR1 is GTSNPN, CDR2 SVGIG (reference sequence).

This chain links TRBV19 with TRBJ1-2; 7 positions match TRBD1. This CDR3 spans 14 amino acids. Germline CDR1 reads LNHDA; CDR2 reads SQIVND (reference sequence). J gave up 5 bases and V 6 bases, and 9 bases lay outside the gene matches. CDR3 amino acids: CASSDREVPYGYTF. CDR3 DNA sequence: TGTGCCAGTAGCGACAGGGAAGTCCCATATGGCTACACCTTC.

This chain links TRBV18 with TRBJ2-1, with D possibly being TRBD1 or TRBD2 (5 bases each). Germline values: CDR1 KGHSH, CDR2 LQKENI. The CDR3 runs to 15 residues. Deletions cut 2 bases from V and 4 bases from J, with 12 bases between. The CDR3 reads CASSPSTGAYNEQFF. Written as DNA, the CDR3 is TGTGCCAGCTCACCATCTACCGGGGCTTACAATGAGCAGTTCTTC.

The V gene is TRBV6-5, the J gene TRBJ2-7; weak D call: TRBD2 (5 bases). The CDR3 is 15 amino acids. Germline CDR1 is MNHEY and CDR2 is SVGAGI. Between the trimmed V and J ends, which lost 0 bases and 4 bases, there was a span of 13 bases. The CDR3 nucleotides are TGTGCCAGCAGTTACTCGGGAATCCGGGGATACGAGCAGTACTTC. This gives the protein CASSYSGIRGYEQYF.

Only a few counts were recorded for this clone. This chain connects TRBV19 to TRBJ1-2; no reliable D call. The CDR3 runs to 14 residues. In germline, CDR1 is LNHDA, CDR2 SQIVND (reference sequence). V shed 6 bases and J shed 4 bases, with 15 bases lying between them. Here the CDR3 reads CASSQTHLFYGYTF. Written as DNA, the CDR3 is TGTGCCAGTAGCCAGACTCACCTCTTCTATGGCTACACCTTC. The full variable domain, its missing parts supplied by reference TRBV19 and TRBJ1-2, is DGGITQSPKYLFRKEGQNVTLSCEQNLNHDAMYWYRQDPGQGLRLIYYSQIVNDFQKGDIAEGYSVSREKKESFPLTVTSAQKNPTAFYLCASSQTHLFYGYTFGSGTRLTVV.

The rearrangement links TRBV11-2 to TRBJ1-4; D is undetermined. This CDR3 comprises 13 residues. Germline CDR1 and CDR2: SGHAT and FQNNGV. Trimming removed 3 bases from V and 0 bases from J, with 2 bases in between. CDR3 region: CASSFTTNEKLFF. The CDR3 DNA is TGTGCCAGCAGCTTTACAACTAATGAAAAACTGTTTTTT.

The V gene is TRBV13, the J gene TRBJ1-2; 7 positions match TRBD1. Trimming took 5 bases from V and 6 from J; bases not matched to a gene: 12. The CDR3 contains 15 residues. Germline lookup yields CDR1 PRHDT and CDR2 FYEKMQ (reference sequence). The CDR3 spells CASSPRQGRRNGYTF. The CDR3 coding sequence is TGTGCCAGCAGCCCCCGACAGGGTCGCAGAAATGGCTACACCTTC.

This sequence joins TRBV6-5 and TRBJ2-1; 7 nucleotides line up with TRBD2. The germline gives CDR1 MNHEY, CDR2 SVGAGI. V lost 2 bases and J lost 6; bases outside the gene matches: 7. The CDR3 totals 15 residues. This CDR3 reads CASSYGRERGNEQFF. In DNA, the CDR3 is TGTGCCAGCAGTTACGGGCGGGAGAGGGGCAATGAGCAGTTCTTC.

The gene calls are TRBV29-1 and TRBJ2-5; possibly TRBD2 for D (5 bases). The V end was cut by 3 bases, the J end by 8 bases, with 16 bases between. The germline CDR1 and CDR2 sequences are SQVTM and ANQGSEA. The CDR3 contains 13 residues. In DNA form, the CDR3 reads TGCAGCGTTGACCTGGCGGGTTTGGAAACCCAGTACTTC. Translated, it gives CSVDLAGLETQYF.

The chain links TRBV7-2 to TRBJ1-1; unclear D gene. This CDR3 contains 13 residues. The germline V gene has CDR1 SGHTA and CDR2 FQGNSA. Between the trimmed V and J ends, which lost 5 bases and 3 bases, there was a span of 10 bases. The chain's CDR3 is CASSAVADTEAFF. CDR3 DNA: TGTGCCAGCAGCGCCGTGGCGGACACTGAAGCTTTCTTT.

CDR3 in amino acids: CASSLMGQATGNTIYF. The CDR3, as DNA: TGTGCCAGCAGCCTAATGGGACAGGCAACTGGAAACACCATATATTTT. V and J are TRBV2 and TRBJ1-3, with 8 nucleotides matching TRBD1. In germline, CDR1 is SNHLY, CDR2 FYNNEI. This CDR3 region has 16 residues. V shed 6 bases, J shed 2 bases, and the junction held 9 bases outside the gene matches.

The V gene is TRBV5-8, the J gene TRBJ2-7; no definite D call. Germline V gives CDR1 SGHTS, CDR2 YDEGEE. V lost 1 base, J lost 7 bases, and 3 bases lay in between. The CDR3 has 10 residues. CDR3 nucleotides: TGTGCCAGCAGCTTGACTGAGCAGTACTTC. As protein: CASSLTEQYF.

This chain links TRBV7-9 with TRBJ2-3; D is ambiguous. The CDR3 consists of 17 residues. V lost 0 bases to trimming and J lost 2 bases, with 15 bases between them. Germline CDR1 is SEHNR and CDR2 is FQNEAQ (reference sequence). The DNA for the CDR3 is TGTGCCAGCAGCTTAGCTGGTAGGGCCTCTAACACAGATACGCAGTATTTT. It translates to CASSLAGRASNTDTQYF.

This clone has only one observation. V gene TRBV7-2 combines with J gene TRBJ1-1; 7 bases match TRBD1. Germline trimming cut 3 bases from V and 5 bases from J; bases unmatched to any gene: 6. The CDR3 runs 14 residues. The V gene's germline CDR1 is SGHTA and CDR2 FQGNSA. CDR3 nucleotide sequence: TGTGCCAGCAGCTTCCGACAGGGATCGACTGAAGCTTTCTTT. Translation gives CASSFRQGSTEAFF.